This TCR beta chain was captured in a study of metastatic and nonmetastatic thyroid tumors. Whole-study context: Samples came from malignant and benign thyroid patients, and repertoires were compared across blood and tumor or nodule tissue.

There were no patients who had received any treatment before thyroid surgery. Germline CDR1 and CDR2: SGDLS and YYNGEE. CDR3 length: 13 amino acids. The V end lost 0 bases, the J end lost 8 bases, and 11 bases lay between the germline ends. Overall study results and limits: For both blood and tumor, malignant thyroid tumors reportedly showed significantly higher TCR beta diversity than benign nodules did.

TCRdb reprocessed the PCR reads using MiXCR. The sample holds around 4,600 clones, about 19% seen once. Comments on this clone: The antigen is not known.

The sequence came from a male donor with papillary thyroid cancer or a benign thyroid nodule (not recorded which). Some clones in this sample may be carry-over from other donors' samples. The chain links TRBV9 to TRBJ1-2; the D is unclear. Sequencing was done on a sample of adjacent normal tissue. As DNA, the CDR3 is TGTGCCAGCAGCGTAGTCGTGGGCTGGGGCTACACCTTC. It is translated as CASSVVVGWGYTF.